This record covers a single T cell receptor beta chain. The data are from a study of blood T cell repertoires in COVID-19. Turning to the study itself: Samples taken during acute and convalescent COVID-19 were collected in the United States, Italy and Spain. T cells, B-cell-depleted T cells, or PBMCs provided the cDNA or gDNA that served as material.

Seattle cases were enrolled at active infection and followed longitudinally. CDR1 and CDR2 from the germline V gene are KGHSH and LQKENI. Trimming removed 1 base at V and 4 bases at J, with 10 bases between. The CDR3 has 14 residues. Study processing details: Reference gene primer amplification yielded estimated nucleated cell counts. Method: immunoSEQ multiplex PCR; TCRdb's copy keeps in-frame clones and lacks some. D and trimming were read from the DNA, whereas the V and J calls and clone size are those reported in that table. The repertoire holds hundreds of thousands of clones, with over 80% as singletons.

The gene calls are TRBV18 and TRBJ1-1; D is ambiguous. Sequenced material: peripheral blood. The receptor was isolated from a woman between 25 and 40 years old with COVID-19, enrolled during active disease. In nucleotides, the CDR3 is TGTGCCAGCTCACCACTCGGGCGGGGCACTGAAGCTTTCTTT. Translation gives CASSPLGRGTEAFF.